The rows below give T cell receptor beta chains drawn from one sample of a study of T cell repertoires in cytomegalovirus infection. TCRdb used MiXCR to reprocess the reads, holding one entry per CDR3 protein. The sample lists approximately 500,000 distinct CDR3 sequences, 16% seen once, with 20% to 30% in the top ten. Sequencing was done on a sample of CD8+ T cells from PBMCs. These receptors all come from a human donor in good health (CMV status not recorded). Some clones in this sample may be carry-over from other donors' samples. CDR3s include the opening cysteine and the closing phenylalanine or tryptophan. A D gene is named only where the DNA matches it firmly. Size is omitted from some rows. Given values are once, few, many or a class for expanded clones.

once,-,TRBV11-3,TRBJ2-7,TGTGCCAGCAGCACGCGGGGTAGCGGTCCCTACGAGCAGTACTTC,CASSTRGSGPYEQYF
many,-,TRBV5-5,TRBJ1-2,TGTGCCAGCAGCTTGGGCAGGGCCGAAAACTATGGCTACACCTTC,CASSLGRAENYGYTF
few,-,TRBV4-1,TRBJ2-2,TGCGCCAGCAGCCGGGGTCTTCCGAACACCGGGGAGCTGTTTTTT,CASSRGLPNTGELFF
-,-,TRBV5-6,TRBJ2-7,TGTGCCAGCAGCCGTGGTATGTACGAGCAGTACTTC,CASSRGMYEQYF
many,TRBD2,TRBV7-3,TRBJ2-1,TGTGCCAGCAGCGAGGCTAGCGGGGGGCCCAATGAGCAGTTCTTC,CASSEASGGPNEQFF
many,-,TRBV7-6,TRBJ1-3,TGTGCCAGCAGCGGTCCGACCTCTGGAAACACCATATATTTT,CASSGPTSGNTIYF
few,-,TRBV14,TRBJ2-2,TGTGCCAGCAGCCAAGATCAATGGGAGTACACCGGGGAGCTGTTTTTT,CASSQDQWEYTGELFF
few,-,TRBV29-1,TRBJ1-1,TGCAGCGTTGGTCTACGAAGACGGAACACTGAAGCTTTCTTT,CSVGLRRRNTEAFF
-,-,TRBV24-1,TRBJ1-5,TGTGCCGCCTCAAAAGCAGGGGATCAGCCCCAGCATTTT,CAASKAGDQPQHF
few,-,TRBV30,TRBJ2-1,TGTGCCTGGAGTCACGACGGGGACAATGAGCAGTTCTTC,CAWSHDGDNEQFF
many,-,TRBV28,TRBJ2-5,TGTGCCAGCAGTTCCTACTCCGAGGGTGTGGAGACCCAGTACTTC,CASSSYSEGVETQYF
many,-,TRBV19,TRBJ1-2,TGTGCCAGTAGTAGACGAAGGCAAGTCTATGGCTACACCTTC,CASSRRRQVYGYTF
-,-,TRBV2,TRBJ2-5,TGTGCCAGCAGTGAGCCCTTTCGAGCCCCGAATCGGGAGACCCAGTACTTC,CASSEPFRAPNRETQYF
-,-,TRBV6-6,TRBJ2-5,TGTGCCAGCAGTACAGGGCCGCAAGAGACCCAGTACTTC,CASSTGPQETQYF
-,-,TRBV5-1,TRBJ2-7,TGCGCCAGCAGCTTGGGGTCGCTAAGCCTATACGAGCAGTACTTC,CASSLGSLSLYEQYF
many,TRBD1,TRBV27,TRBJ2-1,TGTGCCAGCAGTTTCCGGGACAGGGTGGTCAATGAGCAGTTCTTC,CASSFRDRVVNEQFF
many,-,TRBV7-9,TRBJ2-2,TGTGCCGGACGGACCGGGGAGCTGTTTTTT,CAGRTGELFF
few,TRBD2,TRBV7-3,TRBJ2-1,TGTGCCAGCAGCTCGCCTAGCGGCTCCTACAATGAGCAGTTCTTC,CASSSPSGSYNEQFF
few,-,TRBV7-3,TRBJ2-6,TGTGCCAGCAGCACTCAGGGGGGGGCCAACGTCCTGACTTTC,CASSTQGGANVLTF
-,-,TRBV9,TRBJ2-7,TGTGCCAGCAGCGAGGGGGGGGAGCGGTTCGTGAACGAGCAGTACTTC,CASSEGGERFVNEQYF
many,-,TRBV7-8,TRBJ1-4,TGTGCCAGCAGCCTTGGGAGCGGGGTTAATGAAAAACTGTTTTTT,CASSLGSGVNEKLFF
many,-,TRBV7-8,TRBJ2-7,TGTGCCAGCAGCCCTGGGGGCATCTACGAGCAGTACTTC,CASSPGGIYEQYF
many,-,TRBV12-3/TRBV12-4,TRBJ1-2,TGTGCCAGCAGTTTAGCGCTGGGGGGATTAGGTGGTGATGGAGGCTACACCTTC,CASSLALGGLGGDGGYTF
-,TRBD2,TRBV4-2,TRBJ2-1,TGTGCCAGCAGCCAAGGCGGGGGTGGGCCCCCACAAGATGAGCAGTTCTTC,CASSQGGGGPPQDEQFF
few,-,TRBV2,TRBJ1-1,TGTGCCAGTTTGGGGGGAACGAACACTGAAGCTTTCTTT,CASLGGTNTEAFF
few,-,TRBV6-5,TRBJ1-6,TGTGCCAGCAGTAACGTCCGAGCCGGGGAAGACTCACCCCTCCACTTT,CASSNVRAGEDSPLHF
many,-,TRBV7-9,TRBJ1-1,TGTGCCAGCAGCTTAGCGCAGGGGACGAACACTGAAGCTTTCTTT,CASSLAQGTNTEAFF
many,-,TRBV12-3/TRBV12-4,TRBJ1-2,TGTGCCAGCAGTTTGTCGGAGGCCAGTGGTTCTAACTATGGCTACACCTTC,CASSLSEASGSNYGYTF
few,TRBD1,TRBV6-5,TRBJ1-6,TGTGCCAGCAGTTCCGGGACAGGGGCTACTTCACCCCTCCACTTT,CASSSGTGATSPLHF
few,TRBD2,TRBV19,TRBJ2-1,TGTGCCAGTAGTATAGCGGGGGGGCCCAATGAGCAGTTCTTC,CASSIAGGPNEQFF
many,-,TRBV7-9,TRBJ1-5,TGTGCCAGCAGCTTAGGCGGGGGGTATCAGCCCCAGCATTTT,CASSLGGGYQPQHF
many,TRBD2,TRBV29-1,TRBJ2-7,TGCAGCGTTGAGGGACTAGCGCTTGAGGGGGAGCAGTACTTC,CSVEGLALEGEQYF
many,-,TRBV27,TRBJ2-1,TGTGCCAGCAGTTTCTCCGAAACTAATGAGCAGTTCTTC,CASSFSETNEQFF